The 18 T cell receptor beta chains below all came from one sample that was sequenced in a study of response to subunit inactivated influenza vaccine. TCRdb independently ran MiXCR on the RT-PCR reads; one entry per CDR3 protein. The repertoire holds 650,000 to 800,000 distinct CDR3 sequences, 11% to 15% seen once, with 6.5% to 8.5% in the top ten. Here the sequenced sample was PBMCs from blood, taken less than 15 days before vaccination. These receptors all stem from a man in his forties or fifties who received an inactivated influenza vaccine.

This clonotype was seen only a few times. V gene TRBV11-2 combines with J gene TRBJ2-2, with TRBD1 as a possible D gene (6 bases). V gave up 1 base and J gave up 8 bases, with 14 bases separating them. The CDR3 totals 15 residues. Germline values: CDR1 SGHAT, CDR2 FQNNGV. CDR3 DNA sequence: TGTGCCAGCAGCTTAGCCGGGACACGGGGAGGGGAGCTGTTTTTT. Protein product: CASSLAGTRGGELFF.

This clonotype was seen only a few times. The chain carries TRBV5-6 and TRBJ1-4; 8 bases fit TRBD1. The germline V gene encodes CDR1 SGHDT and CDR2 YYEEEE. The trim removed 4 bases at V and 7 bases at J, leaving 6 bases unmatched. There are 14 residues in the CDR3. The CDR3 reads CASSADREGEKLFF. The CDR3 DNA follows: TGTGCCAGCAGCGCGGACAGGGAAGGTGAAAAACTGTTTTTT. The full variable domain, completed using reference TRBV5-6 and TRBJ1-4, is DAGVTQSPTHLIKTRGQQVTLRCSPKSGHDTVSWYQQALGQGPQFIFQYYEEEERQRGNFPDRFSGHQFPNYSSELNVNALLLGDSALYLCASSADREGEKLFFGSGTQLSVL.

In its sample, this clonotype was seen a few times. This chain joins TRBV20-1 and TRBJ2-7, with 9 bases identical to TRBD2. Germline CDR1 and CDR2: DFQATT and SNEGSKA (reference sequence). The CDR3 contains 13 residues. V lost 3 bases, J lost 5 bases, and 5 bases stayed unmatched. The CDR3 DNA reads as TGCAGTGCTAGGCGGGAGGGGGTAAACGAGCAGTACTTC. This sequence encodes CSARREGVNEQYF.

The chain uses TRBV28 and TRBJ1-6; TRBD1 matches at 9 bases. Germline CDR1 and CDR2: MDHEN and SYDVKM. The J segment lost 8 bases and the V segment lost 6 bases, leaving 5 bases of the junction unmatched. This CDR3 spans 14 amino acids. The CDR3 loop is CASSDRGMDSPLHF. CDR3 DNA: TGTGCCAGCAGCGACAGGGGGATGGATTCACCCCTCCACTTT.

In this sample, this clonotype turned up once. Here the CDR3 reads CATSEQGTSGVTDTQYF. CDR3 nucleotide sequence: TGTGCCACCAGTGAACAAGGGACTAGCGGGGTGACAGATACGCAGTATTTT. This chain links TRBV24-1 with TRBJ2-3; TRBD2 agrees at 13 bases. The CDR3 runs to 17 residues. Trimming at V came to 4 bases and at J to 3 bases, leaving 6 bases not matched to a gene. Germline CDR1 is KGHDR and CDR2 is SFDVKD.

The rearrangement uses TRBV7-6 and TRBJ2-1; D is possibly TRBD1 or TRBD2 (5 bases each). The V and J ends lost 0 bases and 3 bases respectively, with 12 bases between them. Germline CDR1 SGHVS, CDR2 FNYEAQ. This CDR3 spans 16 amino acids. This CDR3 is CASSLAGRGVYNEQFF. CDR3 nucleotide sequence: TGTGCCAGCAGCTTAGCAGGGAGAGGGGTCTACAATGAGCAGTTCTTC.

V is TRBV5-6 and J is TRBJ2-1; D may be TRBD2 (7 bases). Germline assignment: CDR1 SGHDT and CDR2 YYEEEE. The CDR3 sequence is 15 residues long. Trimming pared 4 bases from V and 9 bases from J, leaving 20 bases between. CDR3 residues: CASSHSGLRGGEQFF. The CDR3 nucleotides read TGTGCCAGCAGCCATAGCGGGCTGAGGGGGGGTGAGCAGTTCTTC.

The rearrangement links TRBV7-2 to TRBJ2-3; 8 bases are shared with TRBD2. CDR1 SGHTA and CDR2 FQGNSA come from the germline V gene. This CDR3 spans 15 amino acids. Trimming removed 2 bases from V and 1 base from J; junction bases left unmatched: 2. In DNA form, the CDR3 reads TGTGCCAGCAGCTTAATGCGGGGGGGCACAGATACGCAGTATTTT. Translated, it gives CASSLMRGGTDTQYF.

This clonotype was seen a handful of times. The gene calls are TRBV20-1 and TRBJ2-2; possible D gene TRBD1, 6 bases. Per germline, CDR1 DFQATT and CDR2 SNEGSKA (reference sequence). The V end was cut by 5 bases, the J end by 6 bases, with 10 bases between. This CDR3 has 12 amino acids. CDR3 DNA sequence: TGCAGTGCTTCGCAGGGGCCCGGGGAGCTGTTTTTT. It yields the protein CSASQGPGELFF.

The rearrangement links TRBV12-3 or TRBV12-4 to TRBJ2-3; TRBD2 is a possible D gene (7 bases). Trimming took 3 bases from V and 4 from J, leaving 11 bases between them. CDR3 length: 14 residues. This chain's CDR3 is CASSFSGGPDTQYF. The DNA for the CDR3 is TGTGCCAGCAGTTTCTCGGGGGGCCCAGATACGCAGTATTTT.

The chain uses TRBV7-2 and TRBJ2-1; 7 positions agree with TRBD2. The CDR3 runs to 13 residues. Per germline, CDR1 SGHTA and CDR2 FQGNSA. Unmatched junction bases numbered 1, after V lost 2 bases and J lost 6 bases. Here the CDR3 DNA reads TGTGCCAGCAGCTTATGGACTAGCAATGAGCAGTTCTTC. Translating it yields CASSLWTSNEQFF.

This clonotype was found many times. The V gene is TRBV28, the J gene TRBJ2-7; possibly TRBD2 for D (6 bases). Trimming removed 3 bases at V and 10 bases at J, with 16 bases between. This CDR3 region has 13 residues. The V gene's germline CDR1 is MDHEN and CDR2 SYDVKM. In DNA form, the CDR3 reads TGTGCCAGCAGTTTTAAACTTGGGACTGTACAGTACTTC. It is translated as CASSFKLGTVQYF.

V usage is TRBV20-1 and J usage is TRBJ2-5; no definite D call. CDR1 DFQATT and CDR2 SNEGSKA come from the germline V gene (reference sequence). This CDR3 has 16 residues. V lost 0 bases and J 2 bases, leaving 16 bases between the germline ends. In DNA form, the CDR3 reads TGCAGTGCTAGAGATAATTTTCTGCGCATACAAGAGACCCAGTACTTC. Amino acid sequence: CSARDNFLRIQETQYF.

This clonotype was detected a few times. The CDR3 loop is CASSEARGQGTYEQYF. The CDR3 DNA reads as TGTGCCAGCAGTGAAGCTCGGGGACAGGGAACCTACGAGCAGTACTTC. The gene calls are TRBV2 and TRBJ2-7, with 9 bases identical to TRBD1. V was pared by 0 bases and J by 2 bases, with 5 bases of the junction left unmatched. There are 16 residues in the CDR3. Germline V lookup: CDR1 SNHLY, CDR2 FYNNEI.

The chain employs TRBV28 and TRBJ2-1, with 7 bases identical to TRBD2. J was trimmed by 4 bases and V by 5 bases; bases with no gene match: 8. Germline CDR1 MDHEN, CDR2 SYDVKM. The CDR3 covers 15 residues. CDR3 DNA: TGTGCCAGCAGTGCGGCGGGGAGGGTGTACAATGAGCAGTTCTTC. Protein sequence: CASSAAGRVYNEQFF.

This clonotype has a handful of counts. This chain uses TRBV4-2 with TRBJ2-7, with a tentative D call TRBD2 (6 bases). The CDR3 runs to 16 residues. In germline, CDR1 is LGHNA, CDR2 YNFKEQ. Between the trimmed V and J ends, which lost 4 bases and 2 bases, there was a span of 18 bases. CDR3 DNA sequence: TGTGCCAGCAGCCTCTTCGGGAGACTGAAACCCTACGAGCAGTACTTC. This codes for CASSLFGRLKPYEQYF.

This chain connects TRBV11-2 to TRBJ2-1; TRBD2 is a possible D gene (5 bases). CDR1 and CDR2 from the germline V gene are SGHAT and FQNNGV. With 1 base removed from V and 2 bases from J, the gap between germline ends came to 9 bases. The CDR3 spans 15 residues. The CDR3 nucleotides are TGTGCCAGCAGCTTAGGCCCCGGGGCCTACAATGAGCAGTTCTTC. Its translation: CASSLGPGAYNEQFF.

This chain joins TRBV5-8 and TRBJ2-7, with a tentative D call TRBD1 (6 bases). Between the trimmed V and J ends, which lost 4 bases and 1 base, there was a span of 18 bases. The CDR3 sequence is 16 residues long. Germline CDR1 reads SGHTS; CDR2 reads YDEGEE. The CDR3 DNA reads as TGTGCCAGCAGCCCCCGGCCCTCGGGACAATCCTACGAGCAGTACTTC. Protein product: CASSPRPSGQSYEQYF.